The clone carrying this TCR beta chain was seen only a few times. No antigen is known for it. The entry originates in a study of identical twins. Unique molecular identifiers were in the cDNA, with template-switch universal primer binding. MiXCR was run by TCRdb on the 5' RACE reads, yielding one entry per CDR3 protein. The sample comprises about 720,000 distinct CDR3 sequences, around a sixth of which are singletons, and around 12% rests with the top ten. Study-wide points: Insertions were fewer in abundant cord blood beta clonotypes, whereas memory repertoires showed none of this pattern. Excess twin sharing in beta out-of-frame sequences was weaker.

The CDR3 totals 12 residues. Germline loops: CDR1 GTSNPN, CDR2 SVGIG (reference sequence). The V and J ends lost 5 bases and 0 bases respectively, with 7 bases between them. The same sample was also studied in work on T cells expressing NK-cell markers. That paper states: Similarly, these clonotypes led the CD3+CD56-NKG2C+ fraction as well in a handful of donors.

Sequencing was carried out using PBMCs. V gene TRBV30 combines with J gene TRBJ1-1, with D unclear. This clonotype was sampled from a woman between 18 and 30 years old in good health. CDR3 protein: CAWGRMNTEAFF. The CDR3 nucleotides read TGTGCCTGGGGGCGGATGAACACTGAAGCTTTCTTT.